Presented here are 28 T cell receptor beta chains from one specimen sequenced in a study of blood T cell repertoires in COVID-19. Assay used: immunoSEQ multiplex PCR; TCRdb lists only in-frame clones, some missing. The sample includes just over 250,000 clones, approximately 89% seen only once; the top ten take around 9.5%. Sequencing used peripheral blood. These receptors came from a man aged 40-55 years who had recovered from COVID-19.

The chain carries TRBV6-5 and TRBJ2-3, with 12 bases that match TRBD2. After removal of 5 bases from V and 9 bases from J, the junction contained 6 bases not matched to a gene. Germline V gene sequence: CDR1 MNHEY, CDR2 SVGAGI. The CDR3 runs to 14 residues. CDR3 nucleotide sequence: TGTGCCAGCAGTCTTCTAGCGGGAGGGTACACGCAGTATTTT. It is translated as CASSLLAGGYTQYF.

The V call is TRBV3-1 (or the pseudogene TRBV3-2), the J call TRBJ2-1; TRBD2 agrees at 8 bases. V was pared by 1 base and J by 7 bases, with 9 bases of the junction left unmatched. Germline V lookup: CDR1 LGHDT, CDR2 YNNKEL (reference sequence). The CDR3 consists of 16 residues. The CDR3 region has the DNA TGTGCCAGCAGCCAAGGGTTAGCGGGAATTGGAAATGAGCAGTTCTTC. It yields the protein CASSQGLAGIGNEQFF.

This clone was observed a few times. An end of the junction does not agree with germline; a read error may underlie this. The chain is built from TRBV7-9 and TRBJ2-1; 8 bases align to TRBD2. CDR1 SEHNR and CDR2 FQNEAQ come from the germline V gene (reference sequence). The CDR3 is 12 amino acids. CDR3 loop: CASSELTGGPLF. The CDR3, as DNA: TGTGCCAGCAGCGAGCTTACGGGAGGGCCCCTCTTC.

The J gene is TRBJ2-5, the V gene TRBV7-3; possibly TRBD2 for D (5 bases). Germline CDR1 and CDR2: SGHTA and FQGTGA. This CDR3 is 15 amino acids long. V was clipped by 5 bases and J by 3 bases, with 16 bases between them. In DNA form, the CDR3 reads TGTGCCAGCAGCCCCCACCCGGGGAGCGAAGAGACCCAGTACTTC. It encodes CASSPHPGSEETQYF. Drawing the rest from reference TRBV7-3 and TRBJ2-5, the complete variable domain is GAGVSQTPSNKVTEKGKYVELRCDPISGHTALYWYRQSLGQGPEFLIYFQGTGAADDSGLPNDRFFAVRPEGSVSTLKIQRTERGDSAVYLCASSPHPGSEETQYFGPGTRLLVL.

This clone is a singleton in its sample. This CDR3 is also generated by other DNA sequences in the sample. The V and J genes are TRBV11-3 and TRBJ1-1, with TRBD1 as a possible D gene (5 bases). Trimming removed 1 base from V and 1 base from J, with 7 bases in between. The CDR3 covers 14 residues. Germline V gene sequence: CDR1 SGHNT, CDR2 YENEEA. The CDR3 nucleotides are TGTGCCAGCAGCTTAGGCCAGGGGAACACTGAAGCTTTCTTT. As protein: CASSLGQGNTEAFF. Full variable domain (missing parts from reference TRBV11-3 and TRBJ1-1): EAGVVQSPRYKIIEKKQPVAFWCNPISGHNTLYWYLQNLGQGPELLIRYENEEAVDDSQLPKDRFSAERLKGVDSTLKIQPAELGDSAVYLCASSLGQGNTEAFFGQGTRLTVV.

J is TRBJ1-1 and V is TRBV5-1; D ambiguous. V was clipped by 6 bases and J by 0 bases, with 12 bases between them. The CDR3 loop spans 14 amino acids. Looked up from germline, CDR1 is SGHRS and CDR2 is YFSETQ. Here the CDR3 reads CASTDGRMNTEAFF. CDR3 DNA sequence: TGCGCCAGCACGGACGGGAGAATGAACACTGAAGCTTTCTTT.

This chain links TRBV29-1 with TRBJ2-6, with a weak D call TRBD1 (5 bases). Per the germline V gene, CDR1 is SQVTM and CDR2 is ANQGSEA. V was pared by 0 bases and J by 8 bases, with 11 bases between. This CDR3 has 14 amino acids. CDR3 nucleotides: TGCAGCGTTGAAGACTCCGACAGATCCAACGTCCTGACTTTC. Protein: CSVEDSDRSNVLTF.

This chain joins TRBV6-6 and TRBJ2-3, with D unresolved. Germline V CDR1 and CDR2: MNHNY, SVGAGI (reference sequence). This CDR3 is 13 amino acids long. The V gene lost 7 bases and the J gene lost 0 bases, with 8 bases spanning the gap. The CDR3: CASTGGSTDTQYF. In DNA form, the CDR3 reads TGTGCCAGCACCGGCGGAAGCACAGATACGCAGTATTTT.

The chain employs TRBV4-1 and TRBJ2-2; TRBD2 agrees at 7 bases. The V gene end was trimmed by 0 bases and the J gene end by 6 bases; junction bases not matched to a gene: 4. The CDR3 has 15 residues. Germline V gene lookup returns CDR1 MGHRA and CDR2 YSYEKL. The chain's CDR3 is CASSQERGGSGELFF. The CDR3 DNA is TGCGCCAGCAGCCAAGAAAGGGGAGGGTCCGGGGAGCTGTTTTTT.

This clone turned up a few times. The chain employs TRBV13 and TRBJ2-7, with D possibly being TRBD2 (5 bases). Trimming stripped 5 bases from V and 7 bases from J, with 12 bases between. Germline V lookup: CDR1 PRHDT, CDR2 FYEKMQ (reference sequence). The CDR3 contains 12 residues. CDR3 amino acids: CASSPRGREQYF. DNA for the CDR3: TGTGCCAGCAGCCCACGAGGGCGGGAGCAGTACTTC.

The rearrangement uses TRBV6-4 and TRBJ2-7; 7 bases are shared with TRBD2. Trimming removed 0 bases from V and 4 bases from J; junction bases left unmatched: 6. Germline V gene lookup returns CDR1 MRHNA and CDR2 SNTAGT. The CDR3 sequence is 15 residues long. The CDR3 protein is CASSDSGEGLYEQYF. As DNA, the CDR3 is TGTGCCAGCAGTGACTCGGGGGAGGGCCTGTACGAGCAGTACTTC.

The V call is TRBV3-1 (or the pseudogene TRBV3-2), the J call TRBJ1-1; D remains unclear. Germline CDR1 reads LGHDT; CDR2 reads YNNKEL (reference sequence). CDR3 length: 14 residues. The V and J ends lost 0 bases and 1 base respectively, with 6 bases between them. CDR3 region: CASSQDGGNTEAFF. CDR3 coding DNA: TGTGCCAGCAGCCAAGACGGAGGGAACACTGAAGCTTTCTTT.

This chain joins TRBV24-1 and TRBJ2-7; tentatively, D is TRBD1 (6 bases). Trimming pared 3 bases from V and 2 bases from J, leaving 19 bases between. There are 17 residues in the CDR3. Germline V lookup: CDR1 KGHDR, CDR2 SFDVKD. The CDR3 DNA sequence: TGTGCCACCAGTGATAGGGATTTCAGGGGCCAGACCTACGAGCAGTACTTC. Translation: CATSDRDFRGQTYEQYF.

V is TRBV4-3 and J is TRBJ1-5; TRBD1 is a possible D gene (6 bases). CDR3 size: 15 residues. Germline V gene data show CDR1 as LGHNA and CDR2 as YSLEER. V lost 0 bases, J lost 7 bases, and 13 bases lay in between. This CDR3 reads CASSQDLGARQPQHF. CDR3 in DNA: TGCGCCAGCAGCCAAGATTTGGGGGCGCGGCAGCCCCAGCATTTT.

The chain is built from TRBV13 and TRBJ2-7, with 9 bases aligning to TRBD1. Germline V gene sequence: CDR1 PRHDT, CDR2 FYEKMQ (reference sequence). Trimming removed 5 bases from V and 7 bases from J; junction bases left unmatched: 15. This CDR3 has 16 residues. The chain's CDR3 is CASSPPRGDRAWEQYF. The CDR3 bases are TGTGCCAGCAGCCCACCCCGAGGGGACAGGGCATGGGAGCAGTACTTC.

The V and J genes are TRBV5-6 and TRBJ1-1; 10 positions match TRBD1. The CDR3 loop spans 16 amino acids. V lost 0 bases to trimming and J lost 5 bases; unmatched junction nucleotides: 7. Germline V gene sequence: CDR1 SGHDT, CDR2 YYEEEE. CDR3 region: CASSLDQDRGLTEAFF. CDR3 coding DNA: TGTGCCAGCAGCTTGGACCAAGACAGGGGGCTTACTGAAGCTTTCTTT.

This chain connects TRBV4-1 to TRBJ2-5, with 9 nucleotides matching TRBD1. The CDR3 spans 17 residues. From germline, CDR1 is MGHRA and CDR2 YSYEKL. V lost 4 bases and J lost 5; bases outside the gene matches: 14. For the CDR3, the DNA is TGCGCCAGCAGCCCATTAGCTACAGGGGGCGCGGGGGAGACCCAGTACTTC. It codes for CASSPLATGGAGETQYF.

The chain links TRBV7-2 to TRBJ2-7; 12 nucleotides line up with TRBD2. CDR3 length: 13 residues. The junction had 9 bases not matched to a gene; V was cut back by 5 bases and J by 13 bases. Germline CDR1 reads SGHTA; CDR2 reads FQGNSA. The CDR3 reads CASSPQTSGRFYF. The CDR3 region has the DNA TGTGCCAGCAGCCCACAAACTAGCGGGAGGTTCTACTTC. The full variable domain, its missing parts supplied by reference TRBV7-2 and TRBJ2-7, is GAGVSQSPSNKVTEKGKDVELRCDPISGHTALYWYRQSLGQGLEFLIYFQGNSAPDKSGLPSDRFSAERTGGSVSTLTIQRTQQEDSAVYLCASSPQTSGRFYFGPGTRLTVT.

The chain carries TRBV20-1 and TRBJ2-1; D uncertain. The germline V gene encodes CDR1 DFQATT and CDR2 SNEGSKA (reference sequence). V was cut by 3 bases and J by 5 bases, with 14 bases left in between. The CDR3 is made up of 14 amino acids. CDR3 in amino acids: CSASRRATHNEQFF. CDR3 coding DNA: TGCAGTGCTAGTAGGCGAGCGACCCACAATGAGCAGTTCTTC.

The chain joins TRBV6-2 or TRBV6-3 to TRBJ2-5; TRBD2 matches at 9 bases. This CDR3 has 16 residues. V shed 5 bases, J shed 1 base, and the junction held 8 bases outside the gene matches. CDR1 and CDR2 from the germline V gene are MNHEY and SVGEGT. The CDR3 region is CASSALLAGPQETQYF. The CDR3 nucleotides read TGTGCCAGCAGTGCCTTGCTAGCGGGGCCCCAAGAGACCCAGTACTTC.

CDR3: CASSPQGRQALYGYTF. The CDR3 DNA sequence: TGTGCCAGCTCACCACAGGGGAGACAGGCTTTATATGGCTACACCTTC. V usage is TRBV18 and J usage is TRBJ1-2; perhaps TRBD1 as D (6 bases). The CDR3 has 16 residues. The germline gives CDR1 KGHSH, CDR2 LQKENI. Trimming pared 1 base from V and 5 bases from J, leaving 17 bases between.

CDR3 nucleotides: TGTGCCAGCAGCCAAGAAGCGCGATTCAACAGGGGCACTGAAGCTTTCTTT. This translates into CASSQEARFNRGTEAFF. V gene TRBV3-1 (or the pseudogene TRBV3-2) combines with J gene TRBJ1-1; 7 bases agree with TRBD1. This CDR3 comprises 17 residues. V gave up 0 bases and J gave up 4 bases; unmatched junction bases: 11. Germline CDR1 and CDR2: LGHDT and YNNKEL (reference sequence).

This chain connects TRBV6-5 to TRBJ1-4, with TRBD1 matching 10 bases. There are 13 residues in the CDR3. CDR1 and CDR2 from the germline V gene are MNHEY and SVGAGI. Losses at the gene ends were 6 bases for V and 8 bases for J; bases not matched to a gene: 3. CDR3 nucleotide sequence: TGTGCCAGCAGAGACAGGGGGCGAGAAAAACTGTTTTTT. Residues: CASRDRGREKLFF.

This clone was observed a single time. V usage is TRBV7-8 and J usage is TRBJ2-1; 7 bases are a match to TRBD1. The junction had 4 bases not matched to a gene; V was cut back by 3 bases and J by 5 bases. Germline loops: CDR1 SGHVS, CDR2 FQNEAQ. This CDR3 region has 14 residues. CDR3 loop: CASSFGTANNEQFF. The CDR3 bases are TGTGCCAGCAGCTTCGGGACAGCCAACAATGAGCAGTTCTTC. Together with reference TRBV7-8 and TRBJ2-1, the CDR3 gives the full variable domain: GAGVSQSPRYKVAKRGQDVALRCDPISGHVSLFWYQQALGQGPEFLTYFQNEAQLDKSGLPSDRFFAERPEGSVSTLKIQRTQQEDSAVYLCASSFGTANNEQFFGPGTRLTVL.

CDR3 amino acids: CASSTNQPGVQETQYF. The CDR3 nucleotides are TGTGCCAGCAGCACCAACCAGCCAGGGGTCCAAGAGACCCAGTACTTC. The rearrangement joins TRBV9 to TRBJ2-5, with D perhaps matching TRBD1 (6 bases). Germline V gene sequence: CDR1 SGDLS, CDR2 YYNGEE. The CDR3 is 16 amino acids. V was cut by 4 bases and J by 1 base, with 17 bases left in between.

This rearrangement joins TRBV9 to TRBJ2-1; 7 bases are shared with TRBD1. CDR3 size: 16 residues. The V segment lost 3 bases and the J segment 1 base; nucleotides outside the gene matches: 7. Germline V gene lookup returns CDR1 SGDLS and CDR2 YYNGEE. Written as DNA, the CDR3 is TGTGCCAGCAGCGCGACAGGGATCGGGTCCTACAATGAGCAGTTCTTC. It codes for CASSATGIGSYNEQFF.

CDR3 nucleotides: TGTGCCAGCAGCCAAGATTGGGAGACTAGCGGGAGGGTTTACAATGAGCAGTTCTTC. Translated: CASSQDWETSGRVYNEQFF. The chain is built from TRBV14 and TRBJ2-1; 14 bases map to TRBD2. Unmatched junction bases numbered 8, after V lost 0 bases and J lost 4 bases. The CDR3 consists of 19 residues. In germline, CDR1 is SGHDN, CDR2 FVKESK.

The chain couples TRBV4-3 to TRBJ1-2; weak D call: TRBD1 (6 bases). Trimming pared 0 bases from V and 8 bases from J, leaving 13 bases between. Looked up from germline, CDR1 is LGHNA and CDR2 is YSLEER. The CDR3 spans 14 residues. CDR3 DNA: TGCGCCAGCAGCCAAGAGGTACAGGGTCGGGGCTACACCTTC. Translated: CASSQEVQGRGYTF.